Sequencing of this T cell receptor beta chain was carried out in a study of identical twins. Study findings and constraints: Conclusions rested on cross-sectional statistics rather than following the same donors.

TCRdb re-derived calls from the 5' RACE reads in MiXCR, one entry per CDR3 protein. Of fewer than 800,000 distinct CDR3 sequences in the sample, roughly 7.1% were seen once. This CDR3 region has 14 residues. Germline CDR1 reads SQVTM; CDR2 reads ANQGSEA. V gave up 3 bases and J gave up 3 bases, with 14 bases separating them. This clonotype appeared a few times. What it binds is not known. This sample also appeared in a second study, on yellow fever vaccine responses in identical twins. That report notes: Twins' vaccine T cell response reportedly seemed partly convergent, partly personalized.

The chain employs TRBV29-1 and TRBJ1-1; D is unclear. The sequence derives from a woman between 18 and 29 years old in good health. Sequencing was performed on PBMCs. The CDR3 DNA follows: TGCAGCGTTGAGGGTTGGCAGGAGGACACTGAAGCTTTCTTT. Translation: CSVEGWQEDTEAFF.